This T cell receptor (beta chain) was observed in a study of blood T cell repertoires in COVID-19. In the study's own analysis: Counts of nucleated cells, estimated from reference gene primer amplification, were obtained. Assay used: immunoSEQ multiplex PCR; TCRdb lists only in-frame clones, some missing. V and J calls and clone size are given by that table; D and trimming were obtained from the DNA. The sample includes around 230,000 clones, under 90% of them seen just once. Seattle cases were enrolled at active infection and followed longitudinally. The sequence was obtained from a man in his forties or fifties with COVID-19, enrolled during active disease. The sequencing input was peripheral blood.

The CDR3 DNA follows: TGTGCCAGCAGTTCCATCAGGGCCTCTCAGCCCCAGCATTTT. Amino acids: CASSSIRASQPQHF. The rearrangement uses TRBV27 and TRBJ1-5; D might be TRBD1 (5 bases). The V and J ends lost 4 bases and 6 bases respectively, with 13 bases between them. Germline CDR1 and CDR2: MNHEY and SMNVEV (reference sequence). The CDR3 spans 14 residues.